These T cell receptor beta chains were read from a single sample in a study of blood T cell repertoires in COVID-19. Assay: immunoSEQ multiplex PCR; the TCRdb copy retains only in-frame clones and omits some. The sample yields just under 150,000 clones, around 84% seen once. Sequenced input: peripheral blood. These TCRs come from a human donor in a cohort sampled during active COVID-19. Each CDR3 is given without its conserved first and last residue. The D gene is left open where the match is weak.

v_gene | d_gene | CDR3aa
TRBV10-2 | NA | ASSELSRQF
TRBV6-6 | NA | ASSYFDTNEAF
TRBV6-5 | TRBD1 | ASSWAGGSSTDTQY
TRBV5-1 | TRBD1 | ASSLGQGAINTGELF
TRBV29-1 | TRBD1 | SVLDRGRADTQY
TRBV7-8 | TRBD1 | ASSLERDRGSDTQY
TRBV12-3/TRBV12-4 | TRBD1 | ASSRDRVNIQY
TRBV29-1 | TRBD2 | SVEDLSGTRNEQF
TRBV28 | TRBD1 | ASKRTGIFYEQY
TRBV9 | NA | ASSLSSQGSSYNEQF
TRBV7-8 | NA | ASAWGGASLNEQF
TRBV19 | NA | ASNPGNTDTQY
TRBV2 | NA | ASSGRGGNTIY
TRBV14 | NA | ASSQGRRGTGELF
TRBV5-1 | TRBD2 | ASSFTTSGANTGELF
TRBV9 | NA | ASSARFSSYNEQF
TRBV11-1 | TRBD2 | ASSLSLREAYNEQF
TRBV7-8 | NA | ASSTRVFTEAF
TRBV19 | TRBD1 | ASSTGGNREAF
TRBV19 | TRBD2 | ASRRRGGDTDTQY
TRBV7-9 | NA | ASSQYRSDGELF
TRBV6-5 | NA | ASSSPGEGNYGYT
TRBV5-1 | TRBD1 | ASSLARGPGETQY
TRBV9 | TRBD2 | ASSVGVRSASGQETQY
TRBV29-1 | TRBD1 | SAKHGQGGEAF
TRBV5-1 | TRBD1 | ASSLGQGAHNSPLH